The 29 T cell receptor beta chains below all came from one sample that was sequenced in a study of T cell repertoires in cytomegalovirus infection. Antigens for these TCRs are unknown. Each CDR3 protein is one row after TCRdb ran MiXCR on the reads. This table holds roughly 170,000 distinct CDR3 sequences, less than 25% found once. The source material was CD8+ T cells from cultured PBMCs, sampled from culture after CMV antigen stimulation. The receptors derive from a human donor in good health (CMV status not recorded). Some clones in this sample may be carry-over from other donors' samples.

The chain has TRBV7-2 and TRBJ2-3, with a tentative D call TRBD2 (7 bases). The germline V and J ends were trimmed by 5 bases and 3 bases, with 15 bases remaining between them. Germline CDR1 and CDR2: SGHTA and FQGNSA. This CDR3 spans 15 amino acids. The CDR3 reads CASSRYRGATDTQYF. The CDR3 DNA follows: TGTGCCAGCAGCCGATATCGGGGGGCAACAGATACGCAGTATTTT.

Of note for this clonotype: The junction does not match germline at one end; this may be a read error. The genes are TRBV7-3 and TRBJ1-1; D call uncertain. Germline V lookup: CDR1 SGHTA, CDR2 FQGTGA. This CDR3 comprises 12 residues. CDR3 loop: CVSSFKDLWAFF. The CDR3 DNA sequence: TGTGTCAGCAGCTTCAAGGACCTCTGGGCTTTCTTT.

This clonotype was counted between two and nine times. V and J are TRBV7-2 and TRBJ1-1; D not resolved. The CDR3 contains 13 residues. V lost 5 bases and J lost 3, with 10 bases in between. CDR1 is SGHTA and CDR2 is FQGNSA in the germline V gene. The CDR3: CASSRFEDTEAFF. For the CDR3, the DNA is TGTGCCAGCAGCCGGTTCGAGGACACTGAAGCTTTCTTT.

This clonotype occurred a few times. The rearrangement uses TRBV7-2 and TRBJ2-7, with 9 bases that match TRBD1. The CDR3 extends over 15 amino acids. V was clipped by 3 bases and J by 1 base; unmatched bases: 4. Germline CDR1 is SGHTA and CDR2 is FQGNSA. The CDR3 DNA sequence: TGTGCCAGCAGCTTGACAGGGGGTTTGTCCTACGAGCAGTACTTC. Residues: CASSLTGGLSYEQYF.

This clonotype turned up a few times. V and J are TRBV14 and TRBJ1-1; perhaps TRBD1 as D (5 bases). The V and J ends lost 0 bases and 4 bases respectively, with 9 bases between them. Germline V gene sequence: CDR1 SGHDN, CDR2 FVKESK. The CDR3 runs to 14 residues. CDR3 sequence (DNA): TGTGCCAGCAGCCAAGATCTTGGGGGCACTGAAGCTTTCTTT. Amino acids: CASSQDLGGTEAFF.

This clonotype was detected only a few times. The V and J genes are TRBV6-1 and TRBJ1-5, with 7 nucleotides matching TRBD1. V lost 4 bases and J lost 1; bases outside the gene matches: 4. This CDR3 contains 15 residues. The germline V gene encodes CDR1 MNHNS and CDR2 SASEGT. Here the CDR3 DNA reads TGTGCCAGCAGTGCCCGACAGGGAAGCAATCAGCCCCAGCATTTT. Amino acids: CASSARQGSNQPQHF.

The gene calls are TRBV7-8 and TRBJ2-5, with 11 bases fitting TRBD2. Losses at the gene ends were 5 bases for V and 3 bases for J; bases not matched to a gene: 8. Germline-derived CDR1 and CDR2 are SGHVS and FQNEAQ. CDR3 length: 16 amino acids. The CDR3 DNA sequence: TGTGCCAGCAGCGGTTTGCATAGCGGGGGGGAAGAGACCCAGTACTTC. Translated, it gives CASSGLHSGGEETQYF. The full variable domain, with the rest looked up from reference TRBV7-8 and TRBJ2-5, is GAGVSQSPRYKVAKRGQDVALRCDPISGHVSLFWYQQALGQGPEFLTYFQNEAQLDKSGLPSDRFFAERPEGSVSTLKIQRTQQEDSAVYLCASSGLHSGGEETQYFGPGTRLLVL.

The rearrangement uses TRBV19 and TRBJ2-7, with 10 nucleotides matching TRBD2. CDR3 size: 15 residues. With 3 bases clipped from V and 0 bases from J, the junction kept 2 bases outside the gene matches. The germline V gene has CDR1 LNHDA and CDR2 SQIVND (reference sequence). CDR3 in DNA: TGTGCCAGTAGTATCGGACTAGCGGTCTCCTACGAGCAGTACTTC. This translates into CASSIGLAVSYEQYF.

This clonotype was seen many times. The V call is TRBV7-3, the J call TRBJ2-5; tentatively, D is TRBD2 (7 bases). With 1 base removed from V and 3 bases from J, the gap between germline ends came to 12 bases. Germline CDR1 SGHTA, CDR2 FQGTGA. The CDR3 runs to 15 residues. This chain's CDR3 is CASSLSGGREETQYF. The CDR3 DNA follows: TGTGCCAGCAGCTTAAGCGGGGGCCGCGAAGAGACCCAGTACTTC.

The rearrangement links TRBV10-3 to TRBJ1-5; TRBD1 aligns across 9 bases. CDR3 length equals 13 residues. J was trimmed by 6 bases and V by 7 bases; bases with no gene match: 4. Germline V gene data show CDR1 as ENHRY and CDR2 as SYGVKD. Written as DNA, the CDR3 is TGTGCCATCACCGAGGACAGGGGTCAGCCCCAGCATTTT. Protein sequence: CAITEDRGQPQHF.

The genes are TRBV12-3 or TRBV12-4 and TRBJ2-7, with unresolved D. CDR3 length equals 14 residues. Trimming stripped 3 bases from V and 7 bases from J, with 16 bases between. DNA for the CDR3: TGTGCCAGCAGTTTGAGTCTGACCTGGCATGAGCAGTACTTC. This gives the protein CASSLSLTWHEQYF.

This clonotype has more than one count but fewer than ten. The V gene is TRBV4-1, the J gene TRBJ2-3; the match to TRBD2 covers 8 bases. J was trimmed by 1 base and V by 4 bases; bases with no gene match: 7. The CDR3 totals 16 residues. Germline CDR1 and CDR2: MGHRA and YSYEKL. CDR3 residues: CASSPSGRDGTDTQYF. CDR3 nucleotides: TGCGCCAGCAGCCCCTCCGGGAGGGATGGCACAGATACGCAGTATTTT.

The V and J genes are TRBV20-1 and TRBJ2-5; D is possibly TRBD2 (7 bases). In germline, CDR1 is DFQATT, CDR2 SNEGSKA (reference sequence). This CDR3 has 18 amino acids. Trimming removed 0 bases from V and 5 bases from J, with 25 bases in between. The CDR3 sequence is CSARDRAGATIREETQYF. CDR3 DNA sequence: TGCAGTGCTAGAGATCGGGCGGGGGCTACCATCCGGGAGGAGACCCAGTACTTC.

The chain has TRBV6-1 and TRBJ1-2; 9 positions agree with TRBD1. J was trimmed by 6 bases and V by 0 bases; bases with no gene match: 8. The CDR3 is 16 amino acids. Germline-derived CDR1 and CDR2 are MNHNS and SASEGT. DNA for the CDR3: TGTGCCAGCAGTGAAGCCGGAACAGGGGGCGCCCATGGCTACACCTTC. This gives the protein CASSEAGTGGAHGYTF.

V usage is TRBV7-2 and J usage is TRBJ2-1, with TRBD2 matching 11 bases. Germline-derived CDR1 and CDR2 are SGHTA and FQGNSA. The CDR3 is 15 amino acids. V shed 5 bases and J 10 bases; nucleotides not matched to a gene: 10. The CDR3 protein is CASSATSGTFGEQFF. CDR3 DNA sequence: TGTGCCAGCAGCGCGACTAGCGGGACTTTTGGAGAGCAGTTCTTC.

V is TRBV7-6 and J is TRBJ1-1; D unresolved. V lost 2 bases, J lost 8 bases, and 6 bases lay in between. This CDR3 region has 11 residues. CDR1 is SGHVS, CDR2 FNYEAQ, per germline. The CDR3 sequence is CASSLSLEAFF. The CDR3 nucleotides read TGTGCCAGCAGCTTATCCCTGGAAGCTTTCTTT.

CDR3 loop: CASSQERTLASTDTQYF. CDR3 nucleotides: TGTGCCAGCAGCCAAGAAAGGACTTTGGCTAGCACAGATACGCAGTATTTT. The chain has TRBV4-2 and TRBJ2-3; the D gene is possibly TRBD2 (5 bases). Germline CDR1 reads LGHNA; CDR2 reads YNFKEQ. The CDR3 is 17 amino acids. Trimming stripped 0 bases from V and 0 bases from J, with 13 bases between.

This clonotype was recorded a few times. In DNA form, the CDR3 reads TGTGCCAGCAGCGTAGGTGCGACAGGGCTCACAGATACGCAGTATTTT. Translating it yields CASSVGATGLTDTQYF. V gene TRBV7-6 combines with J gene TRBJ2-3, with TRBD1 matching over 7 bases. V trimming: 5 bases; J trimming: 2 bases; junction bases outside the gene matches: 10. Germline V lookup: CDR1 SGHVS, CDR2 FNYEAQ. The CDR3 extends over 16 amino acids. Full variable domain (missing parts from reference TRBV7-6 and TRBJ2-3): GAGVSQSPRYKVTKRGQDVALRCDPISGHVSLYWYRQALGQGPEFLTYFNYEAQQDKSGLPNDRFSAERPEGSISTLTIQRTEQRDSAMYRCASSVGATGLTDTQYFGPGTRLTVL.

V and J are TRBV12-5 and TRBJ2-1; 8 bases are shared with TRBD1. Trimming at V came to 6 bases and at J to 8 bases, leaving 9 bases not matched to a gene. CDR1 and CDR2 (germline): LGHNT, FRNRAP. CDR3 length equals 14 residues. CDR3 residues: CASGFGTGADEQFF. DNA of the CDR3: TGTGCTAGTGGATTTGGGACAGGAGCTGATGAGCAGTTCTTC.

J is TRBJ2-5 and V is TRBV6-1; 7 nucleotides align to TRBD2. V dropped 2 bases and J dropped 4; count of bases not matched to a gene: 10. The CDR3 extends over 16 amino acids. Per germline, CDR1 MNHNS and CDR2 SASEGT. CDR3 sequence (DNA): TGTGCCAGCAGTGAACTCGGCGGGGGTATAGGAGAGACCCAGTACTTC. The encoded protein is CASSELGGGIGETQYF.

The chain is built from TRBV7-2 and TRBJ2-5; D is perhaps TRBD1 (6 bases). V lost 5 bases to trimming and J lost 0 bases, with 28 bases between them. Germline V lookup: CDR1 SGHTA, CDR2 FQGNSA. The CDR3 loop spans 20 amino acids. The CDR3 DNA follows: TGTGCCAGCAGCCCGCCCGGACAGTCGAAAGTCCAAGGGTACCAAGAGACCCAGTACTTC. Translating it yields CASSPPGQSKVQGYQETQYF.

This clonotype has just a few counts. CDR3 region: CASSQAAGGDRDDYEKLFF. CDR3 DNA: TGCGCCAGCAGCCAAGCAGCAGGGGGGGACAGGGACGACTATGAAAAACTGTTTTTT. The chain is built from TRBV4-3 and TRBJ1-4; 9 bases map to TRBD1. V lost 1 base to trimming and J lost 6 bases; unmatched junction nucleotides: 15. Per the germline V gene, CDR1 is LGHNA and CDR2 is YSLEER. This CDR3 is built from 19 residues.

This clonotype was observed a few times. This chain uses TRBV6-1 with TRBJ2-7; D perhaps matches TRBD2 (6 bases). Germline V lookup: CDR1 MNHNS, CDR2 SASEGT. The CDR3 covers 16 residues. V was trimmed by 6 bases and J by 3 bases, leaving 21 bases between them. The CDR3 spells CASSRGRQSPIYEQYF. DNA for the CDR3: TGTGCCAGCAGCCGGGGGAGACAGTCGCCGATCTACGAGCAGTACTTC.

CDR3: CASSEDPADRTGELFF. The CDR3 nucleotides are TGTGCCAGCAGTGAAGATCCAGCGGACAGAACCGGGGAGCTGTTTTTT. This chain uses TRBV6-1 with TRBJ2-2; D might be TRBD1 (6 bases). Germline V gene data show CDR1 as MNHNS and CDR2 as SASEGT. V lost 1 base and J lost 5, with 14 bases in between. This CDR3 contains 16 residues.

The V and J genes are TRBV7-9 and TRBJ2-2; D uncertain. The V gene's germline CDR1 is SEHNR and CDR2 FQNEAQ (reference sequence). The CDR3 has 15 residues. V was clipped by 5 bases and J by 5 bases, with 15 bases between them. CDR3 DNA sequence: TGTGCCAGCAGCCCTCCCAGCCGGCGAACCGGGGAGCTGTTTTTT. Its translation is CASSPPSRRTGELFF.

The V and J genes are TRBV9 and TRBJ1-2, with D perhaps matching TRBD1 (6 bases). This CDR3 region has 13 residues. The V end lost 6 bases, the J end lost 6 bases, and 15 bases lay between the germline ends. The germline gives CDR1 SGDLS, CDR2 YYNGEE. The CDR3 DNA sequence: TGTGCCAGCACCCCGGGGGGCGAGGATGGCTACACCTTC. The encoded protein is CASTPGGEDGYTF. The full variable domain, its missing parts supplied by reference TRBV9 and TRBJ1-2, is DSGVTQTPKHLITATGQRVTLRCSPRSGDLSVYWYQQSLDQGLQFLIQYYNGEERAKGNILERFSAQQFPDLHSELNLSSLELGDSALYFCASTPGGEDGYTFGSGTRLTVV.

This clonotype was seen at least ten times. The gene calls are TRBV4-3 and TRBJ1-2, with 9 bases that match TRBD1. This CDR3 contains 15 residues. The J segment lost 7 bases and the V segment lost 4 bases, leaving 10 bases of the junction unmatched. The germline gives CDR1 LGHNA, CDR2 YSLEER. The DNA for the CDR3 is TGCGCCAGCAGCCCAATGACAGGGGGTGCTGGTGGCTACACCTTC. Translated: CASSPMTGGAGGYTF.

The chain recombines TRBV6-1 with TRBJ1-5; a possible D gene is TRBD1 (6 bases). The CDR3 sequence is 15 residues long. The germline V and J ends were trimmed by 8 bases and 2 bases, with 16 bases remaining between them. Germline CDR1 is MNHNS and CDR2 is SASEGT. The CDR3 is CASDRYRAGNQPQHF. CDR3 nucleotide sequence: TGTGCCAGCGACAGGTACCGAGCGGGCAATCAGCCCCAGCATTTT.

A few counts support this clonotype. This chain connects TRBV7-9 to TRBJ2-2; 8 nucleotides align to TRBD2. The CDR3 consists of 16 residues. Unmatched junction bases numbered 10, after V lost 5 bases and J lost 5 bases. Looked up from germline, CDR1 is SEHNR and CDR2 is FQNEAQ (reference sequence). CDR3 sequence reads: CASSPTSGLVTGELFF. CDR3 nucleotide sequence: TGTGCCAGCAGCCCTACTTCGGGACTAGTGACCGGGGAGCTGTTTTTT.